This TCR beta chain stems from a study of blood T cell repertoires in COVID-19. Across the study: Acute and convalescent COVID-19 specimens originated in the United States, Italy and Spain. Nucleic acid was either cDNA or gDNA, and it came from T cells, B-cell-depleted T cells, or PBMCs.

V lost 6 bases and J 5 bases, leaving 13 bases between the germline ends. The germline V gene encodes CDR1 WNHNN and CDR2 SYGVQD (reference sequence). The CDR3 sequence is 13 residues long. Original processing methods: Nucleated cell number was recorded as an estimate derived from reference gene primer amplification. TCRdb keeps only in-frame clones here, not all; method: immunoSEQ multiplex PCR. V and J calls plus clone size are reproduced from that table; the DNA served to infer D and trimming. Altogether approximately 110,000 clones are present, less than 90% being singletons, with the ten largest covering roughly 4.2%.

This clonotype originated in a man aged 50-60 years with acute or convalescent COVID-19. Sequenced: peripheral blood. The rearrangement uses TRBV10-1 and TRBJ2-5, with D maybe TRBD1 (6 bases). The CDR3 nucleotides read TGCGCCAGCAGCAGGGGTTTCCGGGAGACCCAGTACTTC. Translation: CASSRGFRETQYF.